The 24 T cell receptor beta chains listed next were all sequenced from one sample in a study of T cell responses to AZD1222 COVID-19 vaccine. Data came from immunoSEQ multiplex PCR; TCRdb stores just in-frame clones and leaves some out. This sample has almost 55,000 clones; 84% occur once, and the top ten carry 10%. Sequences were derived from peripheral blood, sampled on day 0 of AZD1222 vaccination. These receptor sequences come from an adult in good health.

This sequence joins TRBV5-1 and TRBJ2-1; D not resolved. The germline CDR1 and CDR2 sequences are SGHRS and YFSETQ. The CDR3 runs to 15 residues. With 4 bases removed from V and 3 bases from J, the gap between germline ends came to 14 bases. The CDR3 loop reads CASSQGRSFYNEQFF. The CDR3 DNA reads TGCGCCAGCAGCCAAGGACGAAGCTTCTACAATGAGCAGTTCTTC.

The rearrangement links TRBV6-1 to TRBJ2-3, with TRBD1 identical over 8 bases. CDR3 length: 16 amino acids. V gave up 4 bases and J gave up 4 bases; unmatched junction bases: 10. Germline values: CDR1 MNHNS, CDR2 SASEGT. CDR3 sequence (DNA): TGTGCCAGCAGTGGAATCCTCCCGACAGGGGCAGATACGCAGTATTTT. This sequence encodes CASSGILPTGADTQYF.

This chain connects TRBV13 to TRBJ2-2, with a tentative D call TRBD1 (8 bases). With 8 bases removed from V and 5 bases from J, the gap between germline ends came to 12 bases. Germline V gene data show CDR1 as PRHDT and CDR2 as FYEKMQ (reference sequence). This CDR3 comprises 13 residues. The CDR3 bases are TGTGCCAGCGACAGGGGAGGGACCGGGGAGCTGTTTTTT. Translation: CASDRGGTGELFF. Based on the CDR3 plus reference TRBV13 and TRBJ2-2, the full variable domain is AAGVIQSPRHLIKEKRETATLKCYPIPRHDTVYWYQQGPGQDPQFLISFYEKMQSDKGSIPDRFSAQQFSDYHSELNMSSLELGDSALYFCASDRGGTGELFFGEGSRLTVL.

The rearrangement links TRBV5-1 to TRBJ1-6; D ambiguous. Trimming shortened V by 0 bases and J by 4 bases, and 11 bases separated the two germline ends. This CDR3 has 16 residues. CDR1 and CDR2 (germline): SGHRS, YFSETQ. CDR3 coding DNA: TGCGCCAGCAGCTTGGGTTCAGGATCGTATAATTCACCCCTCCACTTT. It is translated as CASSLGSGSYNSPLHF.

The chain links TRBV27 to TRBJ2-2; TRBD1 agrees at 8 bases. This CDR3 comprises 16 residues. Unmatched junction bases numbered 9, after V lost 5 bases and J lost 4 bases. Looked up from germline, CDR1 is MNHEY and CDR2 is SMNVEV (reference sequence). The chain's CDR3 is CASSPRRTGSTGELFF. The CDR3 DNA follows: TGTGCCAGCAGTCCACGTCGGACAGGGTCCACCGGGGAGCTGTTTTTT.

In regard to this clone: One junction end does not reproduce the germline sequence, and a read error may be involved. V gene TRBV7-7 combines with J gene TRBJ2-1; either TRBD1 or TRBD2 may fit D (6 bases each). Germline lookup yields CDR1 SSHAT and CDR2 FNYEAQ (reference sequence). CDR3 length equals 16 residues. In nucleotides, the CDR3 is TGTGCTAGCAGCAAGACAGGATACGGGGGTAACAATGAGCAGTTCTTC. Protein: CASSKTGYGGNNEQFF.

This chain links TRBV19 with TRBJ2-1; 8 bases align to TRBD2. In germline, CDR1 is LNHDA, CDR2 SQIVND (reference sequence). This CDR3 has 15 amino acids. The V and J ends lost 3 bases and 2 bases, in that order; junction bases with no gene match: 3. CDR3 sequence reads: CASSIELAAYNEQFF. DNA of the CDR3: TGTGCCAGTAGTATTGAACTAGCGGCCTACAATGAGCAGTTCTTC.

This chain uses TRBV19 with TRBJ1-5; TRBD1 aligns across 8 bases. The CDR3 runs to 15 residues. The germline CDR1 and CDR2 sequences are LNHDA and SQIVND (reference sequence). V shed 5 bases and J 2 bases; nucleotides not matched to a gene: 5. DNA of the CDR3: TGTGCCAGTAGTCCTGACAGGGGTCGCAATCAGCCCCAGCATTTT. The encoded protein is CASSPDRGRNQPQHF.

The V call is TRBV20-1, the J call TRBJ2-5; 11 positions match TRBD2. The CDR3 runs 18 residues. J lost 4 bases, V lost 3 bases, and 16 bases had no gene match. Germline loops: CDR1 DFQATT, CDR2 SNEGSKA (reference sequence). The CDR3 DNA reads TGCAGTGCTAGTTCCTGGGGTAGCGGGGGGGCGGCGGCAGAGACCCAGTACTTC. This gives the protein CSASSWGSGGAAAETQYF.

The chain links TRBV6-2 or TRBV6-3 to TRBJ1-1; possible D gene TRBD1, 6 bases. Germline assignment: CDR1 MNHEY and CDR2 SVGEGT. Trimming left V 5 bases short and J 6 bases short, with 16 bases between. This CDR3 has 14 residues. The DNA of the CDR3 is TGTGCCAGCAGTGATCAGGGGTTCTCCGCTGAAGCTTTCTTT. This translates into CASSDQGFSAEAFF.

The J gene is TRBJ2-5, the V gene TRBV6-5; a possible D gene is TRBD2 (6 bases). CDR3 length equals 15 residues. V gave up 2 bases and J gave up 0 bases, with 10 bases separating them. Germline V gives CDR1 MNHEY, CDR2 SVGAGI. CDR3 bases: TGTGCCAGCAGTTACACGGCGGGGAACCAAGAGACCCAGTACTTC. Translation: CASSYTAGNQETQYF.

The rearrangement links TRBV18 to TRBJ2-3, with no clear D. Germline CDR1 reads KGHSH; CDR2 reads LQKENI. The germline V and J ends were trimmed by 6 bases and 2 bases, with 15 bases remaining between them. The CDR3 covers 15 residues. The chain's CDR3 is CASSPGPYPTDTQYF. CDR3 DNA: TGTGCCAGCTCCCCTGGCCCTTACCCCACAGATACGCAGTATTTT.

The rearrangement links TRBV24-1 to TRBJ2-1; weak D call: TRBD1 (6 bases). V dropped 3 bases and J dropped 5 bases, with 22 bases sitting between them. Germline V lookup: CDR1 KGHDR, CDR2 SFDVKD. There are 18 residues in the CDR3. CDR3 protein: CATSDTRTGSRRNNEQFF. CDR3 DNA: TGTGCCACCAGTGATACCAGAACAGGGAGCCGCCGTAACAATGAGCAGTTCTTC.

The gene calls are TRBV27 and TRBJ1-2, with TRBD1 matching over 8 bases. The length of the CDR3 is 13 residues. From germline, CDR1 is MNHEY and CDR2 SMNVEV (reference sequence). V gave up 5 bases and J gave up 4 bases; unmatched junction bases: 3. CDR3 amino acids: CASSPGTGYGYTF. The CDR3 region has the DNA TGTGCCAGCAGTCCTGGGACAGGCTATGGCTACACCTTC.

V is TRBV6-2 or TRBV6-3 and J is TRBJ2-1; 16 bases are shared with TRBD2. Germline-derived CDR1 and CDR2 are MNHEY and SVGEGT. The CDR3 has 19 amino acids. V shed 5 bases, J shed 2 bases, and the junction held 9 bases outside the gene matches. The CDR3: CASSLQPGLAGGPYNEQFF. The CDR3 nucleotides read TGTGCCAGCAGTCTACAACCGGGACTAGCGGGGGGGCCCTACAATGAGCAGTTCTTC.

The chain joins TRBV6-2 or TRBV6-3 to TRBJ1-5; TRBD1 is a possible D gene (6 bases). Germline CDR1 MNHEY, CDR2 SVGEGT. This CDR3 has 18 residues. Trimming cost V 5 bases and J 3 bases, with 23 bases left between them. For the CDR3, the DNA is TGTGCCAGCAGTCAAGGGGGACCCCCAAGGGGTTACAATCAGCCCCAGCATTTT. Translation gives CASSQGGPPRGYNQPQHF.

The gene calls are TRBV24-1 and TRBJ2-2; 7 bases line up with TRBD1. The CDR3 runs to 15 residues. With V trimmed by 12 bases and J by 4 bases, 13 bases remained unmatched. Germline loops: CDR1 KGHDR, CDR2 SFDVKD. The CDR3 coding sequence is TGTGCCTATACAGGGGAACGGGTTCTCACCGGGGAGCTGTTTTTT. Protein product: CAYTGERVLTGELFF.

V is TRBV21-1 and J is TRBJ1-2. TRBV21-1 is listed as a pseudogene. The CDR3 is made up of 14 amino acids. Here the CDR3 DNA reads TGTGCCAGCAGCAAAGGACCTCTAGTAGATGGCTACACCTTC. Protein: CASSKGPLVDGYTF.

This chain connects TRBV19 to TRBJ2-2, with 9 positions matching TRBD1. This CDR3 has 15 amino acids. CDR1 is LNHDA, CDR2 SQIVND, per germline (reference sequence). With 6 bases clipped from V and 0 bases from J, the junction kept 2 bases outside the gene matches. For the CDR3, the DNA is TGTGCCAGTAGACGGACAGGGGCGAACACCGGGGAGCTGTTTTTT. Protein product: CASRRTGANTGELFF.

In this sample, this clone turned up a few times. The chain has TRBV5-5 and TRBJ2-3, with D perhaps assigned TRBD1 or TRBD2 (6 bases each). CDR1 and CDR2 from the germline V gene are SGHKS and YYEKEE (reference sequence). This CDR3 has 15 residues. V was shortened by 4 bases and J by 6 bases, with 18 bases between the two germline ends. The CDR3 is CASSRLGGIRDTQYF. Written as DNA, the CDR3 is TGTGCCAGCAGCCGCCTGGGGGGCATTCGGGATACGCAGTATTTT.

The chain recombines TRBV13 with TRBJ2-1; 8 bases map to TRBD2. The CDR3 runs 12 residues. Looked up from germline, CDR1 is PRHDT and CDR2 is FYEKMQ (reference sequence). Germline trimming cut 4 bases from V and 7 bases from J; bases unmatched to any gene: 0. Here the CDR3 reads CASSSGGNEQFF. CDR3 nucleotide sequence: TGTGCCAGCAGCTCGGGGGGGAATGAGCAGTTCTTC.

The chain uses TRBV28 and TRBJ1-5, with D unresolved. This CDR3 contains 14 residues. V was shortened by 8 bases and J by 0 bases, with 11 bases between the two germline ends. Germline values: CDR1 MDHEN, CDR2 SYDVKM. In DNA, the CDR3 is TGTGCCAGCGGTGAACGGGATAGCAATCAGCCCCAGCATTTT. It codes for CASGERDSNQPQHF.

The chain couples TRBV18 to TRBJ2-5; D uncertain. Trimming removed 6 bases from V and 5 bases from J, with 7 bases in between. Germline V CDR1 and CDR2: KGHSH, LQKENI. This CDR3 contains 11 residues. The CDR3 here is CASSPSETQYF. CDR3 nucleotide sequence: TGTGCCAGCTCCCCTTCGGAGACCCAGTACTTC.

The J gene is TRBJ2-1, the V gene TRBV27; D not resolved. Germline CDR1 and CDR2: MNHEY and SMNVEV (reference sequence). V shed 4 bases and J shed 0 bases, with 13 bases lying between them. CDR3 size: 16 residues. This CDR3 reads CASSSGAPSSYNEQFF. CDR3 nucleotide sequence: TGTGCCAGCAGTTCCGGCGCCCCGAGCTCCTACAATGAGCAGTTCTTC.